The 19 T cell receptor beta chains reported below all come from one sample, sequenced in a study of circulating tumor DNA in untreated peripheral T-cell lymphoma. Generated by immunoSEQ multiplex PCR, the TCRdb table keeps only in-frame clones and is missing some. Of some 7,000 clones in the sample, about 66% were seen once. Sequenced material: tumor tissue. These receptors came from a human donor with peripheral T-cell lymphoma.

This CDR3 is CASSSTQGQRLEQYF. CDR3 sequence (DNA): TGTGCCAGCTCATCCACACAAGGACAGAGACTCGAGCAGTACTTC. The V call is TRBV18, the J call TRBJ2-7; D possibly corresponds to TRBD1 (6 bases). CDR1 is KGHSH, CDR2 LQKENI, per germline. The CDR3 spans 15 residues. V was clipped by 5 bases and J by 6 bases, with 20 bases between them.

The chain couples TRBV19 to TRBJ2-7, with TRBD1 matching over 9 bases. The CDR3 is 15 residues long. Germline lookup yields CDR1 LNHDA and CDR2 SQIVND (reference sequence). V lost 2 bases, J lost 1 base, and 3 bases stayed unmatched. Here the CDR3 reads CASSIPGTGSYEQYF. The CDR3 nucleotides are TGTGCCAGTAGTATACCCGGGACAGGGTCCTACGAGCAGTACTTC.

The chain links TRBV19 to TRBJ1-2; TRBD1 agrees at 8 bases. V shed 5 bases and J 7 bases; nucleotides not matched to a gene: 9. CDR3 length: 14 residues. The germline V gene has CDR1 LNHDA and CDR2 SQIVND (reference sequence). The CDR3 spells CASSFAGGATGYTF. CDR3 nucleotide sequence: TGTGCCAGTAGTTTTGCAGGGGGCGCGACTGGCTACACCTTC.

The chain joins TRBV11-3 to TRBJ1-5; 7 positions agree with TRBD1. Germline CDR1 is SGHNT and CDR2 is YENEEA. V dropped 5 bases and J dropped 3; count of bases not matched to a gene: 7. CDR3 length: 15 amino acids. The CDR3 is CASSLRQGNNQPQHF. The CDR3 DNA reads as TGTGCCAGCAGCCTCAGACAGGGAAACAATCAGCCCCAGCATTTT.

The chain has TRBV29-1 and TRBJ2-7, with TRBD2 matching over 7 bases. Germline V gene data show CDR1 as SQVTM and CDR2 as ANQGSEA. V dropped 5 bases and J dropped 0; count of bases not matched to a gene: 10. The CDR3 length is 15 residues. The CDR3 spells CSVTQGSGYSYEQYF. Here the CDR3 DNA reads TGCAGCGTTACTCAGGGTAGCGGGTACTCCTACGAGCAGTACTTC.

The table lists this clone with a few counts. The junction does not match germline at one end; this may be a read error. The chain combines TRBV19 with TRBJ1-1; no clear D. Germline assignment: CDR1 LNHDA and CDR2 SQIVND (reference sequence). The CDR3 contains 14 residues. CDR3 sequence (DNA): TGTGCCAGTAGTGGGTCTTGGAAGAACACTAAAGCTTTCTTT. It yields the protein CASSGSWKNTKAFF.

The rearrangement joins TRBV29-1 to TRBJ2-5; tentative D call: TRBD2 (5 bases). This CDR3 comprises 17 residues. Germline CDR1 and CDR2: SQVTM and ANQGSEA. The V and J ends lost 0 bases and 1 base respectively, with 18 bases between them. The CDR3 bases are TGCAGCGTTGAAGACCCAGGCCTAGGAGAGGGCCAAGAGACCCAGTACTTC. Translation gives CSVEDPGLGEGQETQYF. The entire variable domain, with the rest obtained from reference TRBV29-1 and TRBJ2-5, is as follows: SAVISQKPSRDICQRGTSLTIQCQVDSQVTMMFWYRQQPGQSLTLIATANQGSEATYESGFVIDKFPISRPNLTFSTLTVSNMSPEDSSIYLCSVEDPGLGEGQETQYFGPGTRLLVL.

CDR3 sequence reads: CASNISGWNQPQHF. CDR3 DNA sequence: TGTGCCAGTAATATTTCGGGGTGGAATCAGCCCCAGCATTTT. The chain joins TRBV19 to TRBJ1-5, with unresolved D. The length of the CDR3 is 14 residues. The ends were cut back, 7 bases at V and 4 bases at J, with 14 bases in the middle. Germline values: CDR1 LNHDA, CDR2 SQIVND (reference sequence).

The chain is built from TRBV5-1 and TRBJ2-7, with 8 bases fitting TRBD2. In germline, CDR1 is SGHRS, CDR2 YFSETQ. Trimming took 0 bases from V and 2 from J; bases not matched to a gene: 4. The CDR3 extends over 15 amino acids. The CDR3 nucleotides read TGCGCCAGCAGCTTGGTCAGCGGGGGAACCTACGAGCAGTACTTC. This codes for CASSLVSGGTYEQYF.

This chain joins TRBV19 and TRBJ1-2; 9 bases align to TRBD1. Germline-derived CDR1 and CDR2 are LNHDA and SQIVND (reference sequence). With V trimmed by 6 bases and J by 7 bases, 12 bases remained unmatched. The CDR3 loop spans 15 amino acids. The CDR3 reads CASSTGGSNPAGYTF. For the CDR3, the DNA is TGTGCCAGTAGCACAGGGGGCTCAAATCCCGCTGGCTACACCTTC.

This rearrangement joins TRBV2 to TRBJ1-3; the D is unclear. The V and J ends lost 1 base and 0 bases respectively, with 7 bases between them. The CDR3 is 15 residues long. The germline V gene encodes CDR1 SNHLY and CDR2 FYNNEI. The CDR3 loop reads CASSEVGVSGNTIYF. CDR3 coding DNA: TGTGCCAGCAGTGAAGTCGGGGTCTCTGGAAACACCATATATTTT.

This clone has just a few counts. The junction departs from germline at one end; a sequencing error may be responsible. The V call is TRBV6-8, the J call TRBJ2-7; D may be TRBD2 (6 bases). Germline assignment: CDR1 MNHGY and CDR2 SAAAGT. CDR3 length equals 15 residues. The CDR3 DNA sequence: TGTGCCAGCAGTTACGCGGGGATTAGCTCCAACGAGCAGTACTTC. This encodes CASSYAGISSNEQYF.

CDR3 sequence (DNA): TGTGCCAGCAGAAGAGGGGCGGCCGAGTCGGGCGAGCAGTACTTC. Protein product: CASRRGAAESGEQYF. V is TRBV19 and J is TRBJ2-7; D tentatively reads TRBD1 or TRBD2 (5 bases each). Trimming took off 9 bases at V and 6 bases at J, with 24 bases between the two ends. The germline V gene has CDR1 LNHDA and CDR2 SQIVND (reference sequence). The CDR3 extends over 15 amino acids.

This clone was recorded a few times. V is TRBV11-1 and J is TRBJ2-7; tentative D call: TRBD1 (5 bases). The germline CDR1 and CDR2 sequences are SGHAT and FQDESV (reference sequence). The CDR3 has 14 residues. V lost 3 bases and J lost 3, with 12 bases in between. CDR3 residues: CASSFQPGNYEQYF. The CDR3, as DNA: TGTGCCAGCAGCTTCCAGCCAGGGAACTACGAGCAGTACTTC. The complete variable domain, with remaining parts taken from reference TRBV11-1 and TRBJ2-7, reads EAEVAQSPRYKITEKSQAVAFWCDPISGHATLYWYRQILGQGPELLVQFQDESVVDDSQLPKDRFSAERLKGVDSTLKIQPAELGDSAMYLCASSFQPGNYEQYFGPGTRLTVT.

The rearrangement links TRBV7-1 to TRBJ2-3; the match to TRBD2 covers 7 bases. TRBV7-1 belongs to the ORF category, with a function that is uncertain. Germline trimming cut 4 bases from V and 3 bases from J; bases unmatched to any gene: 10. The CDR3 spans 16 residues. CDR3 loop: CASSFGRISGTDTQYF. The CDR3, as DNA: TGTGCCAGCAGCTTTGGACGGATTAGCGGGACAGATACGCAGTATTTT.

This clone was observed a handful of times. The chain combines TRBV28 with TRBJ2-2, with a possible D match to TRBD1 (5 bases). CDR3 length: 15 residues. Germline V gives CDR1 MDHEN, CDR2 SYDVKM. V was pared by 8 bases and J by 4 bases, with 17 bases between. The DNA of the CDR3 is TGTGCCAGCGCAACAGCCAGGGTTACCACCGGGGAGCTGTTTTTT. Translated: CASATARVTTGELFF.

The chain carries TRBV9 and TRBJ2-3; 14 bases match TRBD2. The CDR3 is 18 residues long. Germline V gene lookup returns CDR1 SGDLS and CDR2 YYNGEE. The J segment lost 4 bases and the V segment lost 1 base, leaving 8 bases of the junction unmatched. CDR3 in amino acids: CASSVNVPGLAGADTQYF. CDR3 bases: TGTGCCAGCAGCGTAAACGTCCCGGGACTAGCGGGAGCAGATACGCAGTATTTT.

The chain is built from TRBV19 and TRBJ2-1; weak D call: TRBD2 (6 bases). The CDR3 consists of 16 residues. Germline loops: CDR1 LNHDA, CDR2 SQIVND (reference sequence). With 0 bases removed from V and 5 bases from J, the gap between germline ends came to 14 bases. CDR3 loop: CASSIDVRGKNNEQFF. Here the CDR3 DNA reads TGTGCCAGTAGTATAGATGTACGGGGGAAAAACAATGAGCAGTTCTTC.

The V call is TRBV29-1, the J call TRBJ1-2; unclear D gene. CDR1 is SQVTM, CDR2 ANQGSEA, per germline. V was cut by 4 bases and J by 3 bases, with 9 bases left in between. The CDR3 covers 12 residues. This CDR3 reads CSVAIGYYGYTF. The CDR3 bases are TGCAGCGTTGCCATAGGGTACTATGGCTACACCTTC.